A selection of T cell receptor beta chains follows, all from one sample in a study of beta chain features in type 1 diabetes. Profiling relied on immunoSEQ multiplex PCR, and the TCRdb table lists in-frame clones only, not all of them. The sample consists of under 450,000 clones, roughly 13% of them appearing once. The specimen was naive CD4+ T cells from blood. The receptors were sampled from a man under 40 in good health. Each CDR3 is given with its conserved first and last residue. A D gene is named only where the DNA matches it firmly. Some rows have no size entry. The others give once, few or many, or a class for an expanded clone.

v_gene	j_gene	abundance	d_gene	CDR3aa	CDR3nt
TRBV4-3	TRBJ2-1	-	TRBD1	CASSQEFTGGLSYNEQFF	TGCGCCAGCAGCCAAGAATTTACAGGGGGCCTCTCCTACAATGAGCAGTTCTTC
TRBV5-4	TRBJ2-1	-	-	CASSKNGQSYNEQFF	TGTGCCAGCAGCAAAAACGGACAGAGCTACAATGAGCAGTTCTTC
TRBV30	TRBJ1-2	few	-	CAWNHGGYGYTF	TGTGCCTGGAACCACGGGGGCTATGGCTACACCTTC
TRBV7-3	TRBJ2-3	-	-	CASSSGRTDTQYF	TGTGCCAGCAGCTCGGGACGCACAGATACGCAGTATTTT
TRBV25-1	TRBJ2-7	-	-	CASSAGHYEQYF	TGTGCCAGCAGTGCCGGACACTACGAGCAGTACTTC
TRBV9	TRBJ2-5	-	-	CASSVSPGQETQYF	TGTGCCAGCAGCGTCTCTCCAGGCCAGGAGACCCAGTACTTC
TRBV10-3	TRBJ1-2	-	-	CAISRETNYGYTF	TGTGCCATCTCCCGGGAAACTAACTATGGCTACACCTTC
TRBV5-1	TRBJ2-5	many	-	CASSLDETQYF	TGCGCCAGCAGCTTGGATGAGACCCAGTACTTC
TRBV5-4	TRBJ2-2	once	-	CASSLGSGTPNTGELFF	TGTGCCAGCAGCTTGGGGTCGGGGACCCCGAACACCGGGGAGCTGTTTTTT
TRBV5-1	TRBJ2-1	once	-	CASSLRRAEVEQFF	TGCGCCAGCAGCTTGAGGAGGGCGGAGGTTGAGCAGTTCTTC
TRBV4-1	TRBJ2-3	-	TRBD2	CASSRTGTSGNTDTQYF	TGCGCCAGCAGCCGAACCGGGACTAGCGGGAACACAGATACGCAGTATTTT
TRBV5-4	TRBJ1-1	few	-	CASRGPGQKANTEAFF	TGTGCCAGCAGGGGACCGGGACAAAAAGCGAACACTGAAGCTTTCTTT
TRBV10-1	TRBJ2-3	once	-	CASSEFPDTQYF	TGCGCCAGCAGTGAGTTCCCAGATACGCAGTATTTT
TRBV11-2	TRBJ1-4	few	-	CASSLDQVVSKLFF	TGTGCCAGCAGCTTAGATCAGGTGGTTTCTAAACTGTTTTTT
TRBV5-4	TRBJ2-3	few	TRBD1	CASSLAGTGGRDTQYF	TGTGCCAGCAGCTTGGCCGGGACAGGGGGACGAGATACGCAGTATTTT
TRBV9	TRBJ2-3	-	TRBD2	CASSVGLRSPSGSTDTQYF	TGTGCCAGCAGCGTAGGCCTCCGGTCCCCTAGCGGAAGCACAGATACGCAGTATTTT
TRBV4-2	TRBJ1-3	-	-	CASSQVLREAGNTIYF	TGTGCCAGCAGCCAAGTTTTGAGGGAGGCTGGAAACACCATATATTTT
TRBV2	TRBJ1-6	-	TRBD1	CASSDRAYNSPLHF	TGTGCCAGCAGCGACAGGGCCTATAATTCACCCCTCCACTTT
TRBV19	TRBJ1-1	few	-	CASSRATPTEAFF	TGTGCCAGTAGTAGAGCGACTCCCACTGAAGCTTTCTTT
TRBV9	TRBJ1-2	few	TRBD1	CASSFNPGQGNYGYTF	TGTGCCAGCAGCTTCAACCCGGGACAGGGTAACTATGGCTACACCTTC
TRBV7-9	TRBJ2-7	-	TRBD1	CASSFDRGREQYF	TGTGCCAGCAGCTTTGACAGGGGACGCGAGCAGTACTTC
TRBV14	TRBJ2-4	-	-	CASSQGPLAWAKNIQYF	TGTGCCAGCAGCCAAGGGCCCCTAGCCTGGGCCAAAAACATTCAGTACTTC
TRBV9	TRBJ1-2	-	TRBD1	CASSVIEGTGGGYTF	TGTGCCAGCAGCGTAATAGAGGGGACAGGCGGTGGCTACACCTTC
TRBV5-4	TRBJ2-5	-	-	CASSLSKTQYF	TGTGCCAGCAGCTTGTCAAAGACCCAGTACTTC
TRBV5-4	TRBJ1-1	-	TRBD1	CASSTDPDRAAEAFF	TGTGCCAGCAGCACGGACCCGGACAGGGCGGCTGAAGCTTTCTTT
TRBV29-1	TRBJ2-1	few	-	CSAHGGGSYNEQFF	TGCAGCGCTCACGGGGGTGGTTCCTACAATGAGCAGTTCTTC
TRBV11-2	TRBJ2-7	-	-	CASSTGLGYEQYF	TGTGCCAGCAGCACAGGTTTGGGGTACGAGCAGTACTTC
TRBV29-1	TRBJ2-7	-	-	CSVEGGTGQYF	TGCAGCGTTGAAGGGGGGACTGGGCAGTACTTC
TRBV19	TRBJ1-6	-	-	CASTTTGVNSPLHF	TGTGCCAGTACCACGACAGGAGTAAATTCACCCCTCCACTTT
TRBV25-1	TRBJ2-2	-	-	CASSGAGELFF	TGTGCCAGCTCCGGCGCCGGGGAGCTGTTTTTT
TRBV6-1	TRBJ2-1	-	-	CASSEAQTPYNEQFF	TGTGCCAGCAGTGAAGCACAAACCCCCTACAATGAGCAGTTCTTC
TRBV29-1	TRBJ1-2	few	-	CSVEGGNGYTF	TGCAGCGTTGAAGGGGGGAACGGCTACACCTTC
TRBV29-1	TRBJ1-2	-	TRBD1	CSVVGGTPGTGNYGYTF	TGCAGCGTTGTGGGGGGGACCCCCGGGACAGGGAACTATGGCTACACCTTC
TRBV30	TRBJ2-1	-	TRBD2	CAWSVVGGMYNEQFF	TGTGCCTGGAGTGTAGTGGGAGGGATGTACAATGAGCAGTTCTTC
TRBV1	TRBJ2-1	few	-	CTSSRGAVLYNEQFF	TGCACCAGCAGCCGGGGTGCCGTACTTTACAATGAGCAGTTCTTC
TRBV7-3	TRBJ2-3	few	TRBD2	CASSISGRVTDTQYF	TGTGCCAGCAGCATTAGCGGGAGGGTAACAGATACGCAGTATTTT
TRBV7-8	TRBJ2-3	once	TRBD2	CASRHSPGLETDTQYF	TGTGCCAGCAGGCATTCGCCGGGACTAGAAACAGATACGCAGTATTTT
TRBV4-3	TRBJ2-1	-	TRBD2	CASSQAGRLAGGPRNEQFF	TGCGCCAGCAGCCAAGCCGGGCGACTAGCGGGAGGGCCACGCAATGAGCAGTTCTTC
TRBV13	TRBJ2-7	-	TRBD1	CASSLGTGSEQYF	TGTGCCAGCAGCTTGGGGACAGGGAGCGAGCAGTACTTC
TRBV4-3	TRBJ2-3	-	-	CASSQDSRRDTQYF	TGCGCCAGCAGCCAAGATTCCAGGAGAGATACGCAGTATTTT
TRBV4-2	TRBJ2-3	-	TRBD2	CASSQRTSGGRSTDTQYF	TGTGCCAGCAGCCAAAGGACTAGCGGGGGAAGGAGTACAGATACGCAGTATTTT
TRBV18	TRBJ2-5	-	TRBD1	CASSPPRTGTETQYF	TGTGCCAGCTCACCTCCCCGGACAGGGACGGAGACCCAGTACTTC
TRBV15	TRBJ1-1	-	TRBD1	CATSRNRGGTEAFF	TGTGCCACCAGCAGAAACAGGGGAGGGACTGAAGCTTTCTTT
TRBV7-2	TRBJ2-5	few	-	CASSTQTAETQYF	TGTGCCAGCAGCACCCAGACAGCGGAGACCCAGTACTTC
TRBV6-5	TRBJ2-1	few	-	CASTKGSSYNEQFF	TGTGCCAGCACGAAGGGGAGCTCCTACAATGAGCAGTTCTTC
TRBV27	TRBJ1-5	-	TRBD1	CASRGGTEPQHF	TGTGCCAGTCGAGGGGGCACGGAGCCCCAGCATTTT
TRBV18	TRBJ2-2	few	-	CASSLNVRPQGNTGELFF	TGTGCCAGCTCACTTAATGTTCGTCCCCAGGGGAACACCGGGGAGCTGTTTTTT
TRBV6-1	TRBJ2-3	-	-	CASSAFGGSRPDTQYF	TGTGCCAGCAGTGCTTTTGGGGGATCTCGTCCAGATACGCAGTATTTT
TRBV5-1	TRBJ2-7	few	-	CASSLEPGPSYEQYF	TGCGCCAGCAGCTTGGAGCCGGGACCGAGCTACGAGCAGTACTTC
TRBV7-2	TRBJ2-1	-	TRBD1	CASSFGQVGNEQFF	TGTGCCAGCAGCTTCGGACAGGTTGGGAATGAGCAGTTCTTC
TRBV10-3	TRBJ2-3	few	TRBD1	CATHGTGTDTQYF	TGTGCCACCCACGGGACAGGCACAGATACGCAGTATTTT
TRBV27	TRBJ2-3	-	-	CASSPQGGTQYF	TGTGCCAGCAGTCCGCAGGGAGGTACGCAGTATTTT
TRBV19	TRBJ2-1	few	-	CASSIGIYEQFF	TGTGCCAGTAGTATCGGTATATATGAGCAGTTCTTC
TRBV6-1	TRBJ1-6	-	-	CASSPKGKSPLHF	TGTGCCAGCAGCCCCAAGGGAAAATCACCCCTCCACTTT
TRBV29-1	TRBJ1-1	few	TRBD1	CSAGTGTMNTEAFF	TGCAGCGCCGGGACAGGGACGATGAACACTGAAGCTTTCTTT
TRBV5-1	TRBJ2-1	-	TRBD2	CASSLELSAGANSEQFF	TGCGCCAGCAGCTTGGAGCTTTCAGCGGGGGCCAATAGTGAGCAGTTCTTC
TRBV7-2	TRBJ1-2	-	-	CASSLGSRNYGYTF	TGTGCCAGCAGCTTAGGCAGCCGTAACTATGGCTACACCTTC
TRBV4-1	TRBJ2-7	-	TRBD2	CASSQEASGTTYEQYF	TGCGCCAGCAGCCAAGAGGCTAGCGGGACCACCTACGAGCAGTACTTC
TRBV7-2	TRBJ1-5	few	-	CASSLGSQVNQPQHF	TGTGCCAGCAGCTTAGGGAGCCAGGTCAATCAGCCCCAGCATTTT
TRBV5-1	TRBJ2-1	-	TRBD2	CASSSGLAGLDNEQFF	TGCGCCAGCAGCTCGGGACTAGCGGGGCTTGACAATGAGCAGTTCTTC